Sequencing of this T cell receptor beta chain was carried out in a study of blood T cell repertoires in COVID-19. Study information: The analysed material was cDNA or gDNA that came from T cells, B-cell-depleted T cells, or PBMCs.

Trimming cost V 0 bases and J 2 bases; bases outside gene matches: 3. CDR3 size: 16 residues. CDR1 is LGHNA and CDR2 is YNFKEQ in the germline V gene. In the study's own analysis: Nucleated cell number was recorded as an estimate derived from reference gene primer amplification. The protocol was immunoSEQ multiplex PCR, while the TCRdb copy is restricted to in-frame clones and leaves out a portion. The DNA gave D and trimming, while V, J and clone size come from that table. The sample lists about 370,000 clones; 85% to 90% were seen once. This TCR came from a man aged 18 to 30 who had recovered from COVID-19. The chain has TRBV4-2 and TRBJ2-1; 8 nucleotides line up with TRBD2. Sequenced material: PBMCs or T cells enriched from blood (not recorded which). The CDR3 DNA reads TGTGCCAGCAGCCAAGAAGGGACTAGGACCTACAATGAGCAGTTCTTC. This codes for CASSQEGTRTYNEQFF.